This T cell receptor beta chain was observed in a study of OX40 agonist ivuxolimab in advanced cancers. Whole-study results and caveats: Expanded clones were, on average, more numerous in CD8+ T cells than in CD4+. Certain nonresponders additionally had low normalized T-cell clonal expansion.

Sequencing was performed with immunoSEQ multiplex PCR; in TCRdb, only in-frame clones are kept and a portion is missing. This table holds around 80,000 clones, roughly 84% found once. V was clipped by 0 bases and J by 3 bases, with 8 bases between them. The CDR3 covers 14 residues. Germline V CDR1 and CDR2: GTSNPN, SVGIG (reference sequence). On this clone: What it recognizes is unknown.

The receptor was derived from an adult with an advanced solid tumor such as melanoma, head and neck, liver or kidney cancer. The chain joins TRBV30 to TRBJ1-4; the D gene is possibly TRBD1 (6 bases). Sample: CD4+ or CD8+ T cells sorted from blood, taken in a trial of the OX40 agonist ivuxolimab. The CDR3 loop is CAWSVRQANEKLFF. The CDR3 coding sequence is TGTGCCTGGAGTGTAAGACAGGCTAATGAAAAACTGTTTTTT.